This T cell receptor beta chain was retrieved from a study of response to subunit inactivated influenza vaccine listed by TCRdb under 2018. Context from the whole study: Deep quantitative T cell receptor repertoire profiling was used in the study to track responses to a trivalent subunit inactivated influenza vaccine.

The library was made by RT-PCR. Reads for this sample came from an Illumina HiSeq 2500. The raw public reads went through TCRdb reprocessing: fastp at Q25, MiXCR clone calling, in-frame beta chains kept. A single entry per CDR3 protein holds the most common genes and DNA from its merged rows. In this sample the table shows roughly 500,000 distinct CDR3 sequences, 16% of which occur a single time. The ten top clones hold 3% of the sample. The research as a whole found: The authors suggested that each seasonal influenza vaccination may recruit only a limited number of new T cells.

This clonotype came up a few times. Its antigen is still unknown. No much larger clonotype is one base removed from it; base qualities were not supplied. Ends trimmed: V by 5 bases, J by 7 bases; bases unmatched to a gene: 9. Measured from the cysteine to the phenylalanine, the CDR3 is 15 residues long. The sequence is cut down to CDR3 DNA, 45 bases in frame from base 1. The chain was built from TRBV12-3 or TRBV12-4 and TRBJ2-1, and TRBD2 aligns with 9 junction nucleotides. Source: CD4+ T cells sorted from PBMCs, taken about 24 months after vaccination. This clonotype originated in a man between 50 and 75 years old who received an inactivated influenza vaccine. Donor details come from another sample of the same person, matched by shared clones. The nucleotide sequence reads as follows: TGTGCCAGCAGTGCGCGGGGGGGCGTGGAGAATGAGCAGTTCTTC. This codes for CASSARGGVENEQFF.